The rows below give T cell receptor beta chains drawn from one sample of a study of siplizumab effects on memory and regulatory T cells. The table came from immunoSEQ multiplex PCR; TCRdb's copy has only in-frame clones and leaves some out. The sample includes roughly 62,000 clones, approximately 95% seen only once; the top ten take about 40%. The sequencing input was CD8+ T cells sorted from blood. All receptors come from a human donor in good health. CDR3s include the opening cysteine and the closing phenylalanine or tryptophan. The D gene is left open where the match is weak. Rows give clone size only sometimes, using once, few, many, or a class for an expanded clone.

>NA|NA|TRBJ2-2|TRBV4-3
TGCGCCAGCAGCGGCCCCGGGACGAGACTGAACACCGGGGAGCTGTTTTTT
CASSGPGTRLNTGELFF
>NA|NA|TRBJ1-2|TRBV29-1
TGCAGCGTCCGTGGGGCTAACTATGGCTACACCTTC
CSVRGANYGYTF
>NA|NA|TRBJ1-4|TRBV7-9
TGTGCCAGCAGCTCCGCCCGTGAAAAACTGTTTTTT
CASSSAREKLFF
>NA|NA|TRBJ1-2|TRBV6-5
TGTGCCAGCAGCTCTACAGAGATCTATGGCTACACCTTC
CASSSTEIYGYTF
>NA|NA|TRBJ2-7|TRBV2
TGTGCCAGCAGTGAGGGCAGGGTCTACGAGCAGTACTTC
CASSEGRVYEQYF
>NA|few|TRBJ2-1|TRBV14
TGTGCCAGCAGCGATTACAATGAGCAGTTCTTC
CASSDYNEQFF
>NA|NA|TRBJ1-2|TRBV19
TGTGCCAGTAGCCAGGAGCAGGACTATGGCTACACCTTC
CASSQEQDYGYTF
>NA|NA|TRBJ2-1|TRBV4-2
TGTGCCAGCAGCCAAGAGGACCGCTATCAGAATGAGCAGTTCTTC
CASSQEDRYQNEQFF
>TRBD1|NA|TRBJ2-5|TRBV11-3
TGTGCCAGCAGCATGGGACAGGGACAAGAGACCCAGTACTTC
CASSMGQGQETQYF
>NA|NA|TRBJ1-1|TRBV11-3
TGTGCCAGCAGCATCCTACAGGGGAACACTGAAGCTTTCTTT
CASSILQGNTEAFF
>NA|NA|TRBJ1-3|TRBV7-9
TGTGCCAGCAGCCCCGAGGGGCCATCGTATGGAAACACCATATATTTT
CASSPEGPSYGNTIYF
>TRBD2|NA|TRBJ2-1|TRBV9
TGTGCCAGCAGCGTAGTAGGGGGACTAGCGGAATACAATGAGCAGTTCTTC
CASSVVGGLAEYNEQFF
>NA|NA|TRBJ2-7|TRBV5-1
TGCGCCAGCGGCTTTGACGGCTCCTACGAGCAGTACTTC
CASGFDGSYEQYF
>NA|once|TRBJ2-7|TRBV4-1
TGCGCCAGCAGCCAAGAAGGCCCCGACTACGAGCAGTACTTC
CASSQEGPDYEQYF
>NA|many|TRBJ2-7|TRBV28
TGTGCCAGCACCCCACCACGGGGCAAGCAGTACTTC
CASTPPRGKQYF
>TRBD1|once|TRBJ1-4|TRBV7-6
TGTGCCAGCAGCTTAGTTGGGACAGGCCGACCAGGGCTAAATGAAAAACTGTTTTTT
CASSLVGTGRPGLNEKLFF
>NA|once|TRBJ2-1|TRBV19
TGTGCCAGTAGTATGAGGCAGGTCGGAGACAATGAGCAGTTCTTC
CASSMRQVGDNEQFF
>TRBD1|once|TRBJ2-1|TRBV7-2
TGTGCCAGCAGCTTAGGACAGGGGTTTACGTACAATGAGCAGTTCTTC
CASSLGQGFTYNEQFF
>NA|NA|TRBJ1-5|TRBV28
TGTGCCAGCAGTTTGGGGCAGTATAGCAATCAGCCCCAGCATTTT
CASSLGQYSNQPQHF
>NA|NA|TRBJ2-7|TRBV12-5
TGTGCTAGTGCCCAAGGGGGGCGCTACGAGCAGTACTTC
CASAQGGRYEQYF
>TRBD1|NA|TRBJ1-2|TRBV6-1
TGTGCCAGCAGTGGACCGGGACAGGGTTCCCCCTACTATGGCTACACCTTC
CASSGPGQGSPYYGYTF
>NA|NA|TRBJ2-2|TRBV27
TGTGCCAGCCAGCGGAGGGGGGACACCGGGGAGCTGTTTTTT
CASQRRGDTGELFF
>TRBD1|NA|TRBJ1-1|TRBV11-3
TGTGCCAGCAGCGTGACAGGGGAAATGAACACTGAAGCTTTCTTT
CASSVTGEMNTEAFF
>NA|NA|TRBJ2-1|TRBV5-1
TGCGCCAGCAGGAGGGGGGAAAGGTCCTACAATGAGCAGTTCTTC
CASRRGERSYNEQFF
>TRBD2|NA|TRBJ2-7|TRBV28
TGTGCCAGCAGACCCGGATATAGCGGGAGGAGTGACTTGGCCCGCTACGAGCAGTACTTC
CASRPGYSGRSDLARYEQYF
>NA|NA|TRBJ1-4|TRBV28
TGTGCCAGCAGTTTGAGCAGCATTAATGAAAAACTGTTTTTT
CASSLSSINEKLFF
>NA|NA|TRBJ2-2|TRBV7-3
TGTGCCAGCAGCCAAGGTGGAACCGGGGAGCTGTTTTTT
CASSQGGTGELFF
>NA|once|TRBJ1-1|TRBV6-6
TGTGCCAGCAGTTACCCGGACGGTAACACTGAAGCTTTCTTT
CASSYPDGNTEAFF
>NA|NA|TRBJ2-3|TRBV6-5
TGTGCCACCGCCCGGGTAGCGCCCACAGATACGCAGTATTTT
CATARVAPTDTQYF
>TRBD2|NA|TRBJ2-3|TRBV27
TGTGCCAGCAGCGAACTAGCGGCTAGCACAGATACGCAGTATTTT
CASSELAASTDTQYF
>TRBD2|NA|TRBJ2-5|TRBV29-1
TGCAGCACGACGAATGGCGGGAGCGAGACCCAGTACTTC
CSTTNGGSETQYF
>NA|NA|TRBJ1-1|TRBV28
TGTGCCAGCAGTTTACAGGGCATGAACACTGAAGCTTTCTTT
CASSLQGMNTEAFF
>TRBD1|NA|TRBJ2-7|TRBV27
TGTGCCAGCAGGACAAGGGGGCAGAGAGGACGAGACGAGCAGTACTTC
CASRTRGQRGRDEQYF
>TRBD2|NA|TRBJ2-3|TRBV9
TGTGCCAGCAAGACTAGCGGGAGTGGCACAGATACGCAGTATTTT
CASKTSGSGTDTQYF
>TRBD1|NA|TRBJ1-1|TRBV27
TGTGCCAGCAGTCTTACAGGGGGCTTGGAAGCTTTCTTT
CASSLTGGLEAFF
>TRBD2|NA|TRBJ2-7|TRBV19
TGTGCCAGTAGTATTGGCGGGAGGGCCTACGAGCAGTACTTC
CASSIGGRAYEQYF
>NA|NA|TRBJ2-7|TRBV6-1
TGTGCCAGCAGTGCCGGGCCAATCTACGAGCAGTACTTC
CASSAGPIYEQYF
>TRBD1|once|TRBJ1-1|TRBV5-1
TGCGCCAGCAGCCAGACAGGGGGCCGGAACACTGAAGCTTTCTTT
CASSQTGGRNTEAFF
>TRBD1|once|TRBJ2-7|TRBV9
TGTGCCAGCAGCGTGGGGACAGGGTCCACCTACGAGCAGTACTTC
CASSVGTGSTYEQYF
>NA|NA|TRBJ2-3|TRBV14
TGTGCCAGCAGCCAAGCCCAGACGCAGTATTTT
CASSQAQTQYF
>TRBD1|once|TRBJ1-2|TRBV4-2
TGTGCCAGCAGCCAAGTTCTTGATATAACGACAGGGCTCTCTGGCTACACCTTC
CASSQVLDITTGLSGYTF
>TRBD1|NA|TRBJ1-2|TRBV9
TGTGCCAGCAGCGGCCCGGGGACAGGGGGCGATGGCTACACCTTC
CASSGPGTGGDGYTF
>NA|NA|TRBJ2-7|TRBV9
TGTGCCAGCAGCGGCAGGGGAGTCGACGAGCAGTACTTC
CASSGRGVDEQYF
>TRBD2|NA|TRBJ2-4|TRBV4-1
TGCGCCAGCAGCCGGACTAGCGGGAAGCTCACTCACCCATACTTC
CASSRTSGKLTHPYF
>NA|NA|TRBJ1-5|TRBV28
TGTGCCAGCAGTTGGACAGATAATCAGCCCCAGCATTTT
CASSWTDNQPQHF
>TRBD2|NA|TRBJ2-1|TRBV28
TGTGCCAGCAGTTCCTGGACTAGAACGGGTGAGCAGTTCTTC
CASSSWTRTGEQFF
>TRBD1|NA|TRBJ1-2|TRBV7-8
TGTGCCAGCAGCCAGGACAGGACGCTTAACTATGGCTACACCTTC
CASSQDRTLNYGYTF
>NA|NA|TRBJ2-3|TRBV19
TGTGCCAGTAGTATCGCCAGGGGCACAGATACGCAGTATTTT
CASSIARGTDTQYF
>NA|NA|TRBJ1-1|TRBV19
TGTGCCAGTAGTAATGGACCTTTAGTGAACACTGAAGCTTTCTTT
CASSNGPLVNTEAFF
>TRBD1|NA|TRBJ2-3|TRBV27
TGTGCCAGTAGACAGGGCCTAATCACAGATACGCAGTATTTT
CASRQGLITDTQYF
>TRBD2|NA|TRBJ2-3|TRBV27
TGTGCCAGCAGTTTAGGGGAGGGGACAGATACGCAGTATTTT
CASSLGEGTDTQYF
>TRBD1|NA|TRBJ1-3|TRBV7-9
TGTGCCAGCACCCAACCGGACAGGGGGCTAGGAAACACCATATATTTT
CASTQPDRGLGNTIYF
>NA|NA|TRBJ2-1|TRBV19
TGTGCCAGTAGTATCTCCGGCGGGGAGCAGTTCTTC
CASSISGGEQFF
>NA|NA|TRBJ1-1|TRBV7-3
TGTGCCAGCAGCTTCGACCAGAACACTGAAGCTTTCTTT
CASSFDQNTEAFF